What follows are 32 T cell receptor beta chains derived from one specimen sequenced in a study of naive and memory T cell subsets. Amplification of ligated cDNA took four PCR rounds with SP2 and nested alpha and beta constant primers. TCRdb recomputed calls from the 5' RACE reads with MiXCR, one row per CDR3 protein. The data hold 50,000 to 60,000 distinct CDR3 sequences, with roughly 7.5% observed a single time. The library had UMIs added by 3' ligation of an oligonucleotide to TCR cDNA. The receptors here all came from a female donor in good health.

In this sample, this clonotype turned up a few times. This chain's CDR3 is CASRRRGGTYEQYF. Written as DNA, the CDR3 is TGTGCCAGCAGGAGAAGGGGGGGTACGTACGAGCAGTACTTC. The chain joins TRBV12-3 or TRBV12-4 to TRBJ2-7; D might be TRBD2 (7 bases). The CDR3 loop spans 14 amino acids. The V gene lost 6 bases and the J gene lost 4 bases, with 16 bases spanning the gap.

This clonotype was recorded many times. The genes are TRBV2 and TRBJ1-4, with TRBD1 matching over 7 bases. V lost 6 bases and J lost 10; bases outside the gene matches: 14. CDR3 length: 15 residues. CDR1 SNHLY and CDR2 FYNNEI come from the germline V gene. The CDR3 reads CASRTTGLAPGKLFF. The CDR3 nucleotides read TGTGCCAGCAGAACGACAGGGTTGGCCCCTGGAAAACTGTTTTTT. Variable domain in full (rest from reference TRBV2 and TRBJ1-4): EPEVTQTPSHQVTQMGQEVILRCVPISNHLYFYWYRQILGQKVEFLVSFYNNEISEKSEIFDDQFSVERPDGSNFTLKIRSTKLEDSAMYFCASRTTGLAPGKLFFGSGTQLSVL.

There are many counts of this clonotype. The V call is TRBV5-1, the J call TRBJ1-1, with D possibly TRBD1 on 6 matching bases. Trimming removed 3 bases at V and 2 bases at J, with 20 bases between. The germline gives CDR1 SGHRS, CDR2 YFSETQ. CDR3 length: 17 residues. CDR3 nucleotides: TGCGCCAGCAGCTACGGGGGGGCCGCAGCCTCAAACACTGAAGCTTTCTTT. This translates into CASSYGGAAASNTEAFF. The variable domain in full, completed from reference TRBV5-1 and TRBJ1-1, reads KAGVTQTPRYLIKTRGQQVTLSCSPISGHRSVSWYQQTPGQGLQFLFEYFSETQRNKGNFPGRFSGRQFSNSRSEMNVSTLELGDSALYLCASSYGGAAASNTEAFFGQGTRLTVV.

The sample holds a few counts of this clonotype. The V call is TRBV2, the J call TRBJ1-5; D is unresolved. Germline CDR1 SNHLY, CDR2 FYNNEI. V was pared by 5 bases and J by 5 bases, with 16 bases between. The CDR3 consists of 15 residues. The CDR3 loop reads CASSPRRLNDQPQHF. The CDR3 coding sequence is TGTGCCAGCAGTCCTCGGAGGCTAAATGATCAGCCCCAGCATTTT.

In this sample, this clonotype turned up a few times. CDR3 coding DNA: TGTGCCAGCAGCGCAGCCGGGACAGGGGACGAAAAACTGTTTTTT. Amino acid sequence: CASSAAGTGDEKLFF. The rearrangement links TRBV5-6 to TRBJ1-4, with 10 bases aligning to TRBD1. CDR3 length: 15 residues. V lost 4 bases, J lost 8 bases, and 8 bases stayed unmatched. Germline CDR1 is SGHDT and CDR2 is YYEEEE. Drawing the rest from reference TRBV5-6 and TRBJ1-4, the complete variable domain is DAGVTQSPTHLIKTRGQQVTLRCSPKSGHDTVSWYQQALGQGPQFIFQYYEEEERQRGNFPDRFSGHQFPNYSSELNVNALLLGDSALYLCASSAAGTGDEKLFFGSGTQLSVL.

This clonotype has at least ten counts. This chain connects TRBV4-2 to TRBJ1-2; D gene unclear. The CDR3 has 14 residues. Germline CDR1 LGHNA, CDR2 YNFKEQ. V lost 1 base and J 12 bases, leaving 18 bases between the germline ends. The CDR3 protein is CASSQALGPAGDTF. The CDR3 DNA reads as TGTGCCAGCAGCCAAGCCCTGGGCCCGGCGGGCGACACCTTC.

This clonotype was recorded at least ten times. The V gene is TRBV6-5, the J gene TRBJ1-5; 8 nucleotides match TRBD1. The CDR3 length is 16 residues. The trim removed 5 bases at V and 3 bases at J, leaving 9 bases unmatched. Germline assignment: CDR1 MNHEY and CDR2 SVGAGI. The DNA for the CDR3 is TGTGCCAGCAGTAAGCAGGGGGCAGGGGACAATCAGCCCCAGCATTTT. It is translated as CASSKQGAGDNQPQHF.

This clonotype was detected many times. J is TRBJ1-5 and V is TRBV6-2 or TRBV6-3; no definite D call. The germline V and J ends were trimmed by 4 bases and 2 bases, with 12 bases remaining between them. This CDR3 is built from 15 residues. Per germline, CDR1 MNHEY and CDR2 SVGEGT. CDR3 nucleotide sequence: TGTGCCAGCAGTTCGGATGAAGCTCGCAATCAGCCCCAGCATTTT. This gives the protein CASSSDEARNQPQHF.

This clonotype was detected once. The chain employs TRBV10-3 and TRBJ1-1; D is ambiguous. Germline lookup yields CDR1 ENHRY and CDR2 SYGVKD. The CDR3 runs 14 residues. Trimming took off 2 bases at V and 7 bases at J, with 14 bases between the two ends. This chain's CDR3 is CAISEAERCGEAFF. The CDR3 nucleotides are TGTGCCATCAGTGAGGCTGAACGGTGCGGTGAAGCTTTCTTT.

With respect to this clonotype: With a much larger clone just one base away, this may be a read error. The chain links TRBV12-3 or TRBV12-4 to TRBJ1-2; D is ambiguous. The CDR3 contains 14 residues. The CDR3 spells CASSLSARLYGDTF. CDR3 in DNA: TGTGCCAGCAGTTTATCGGCCAGGCTCTATGGCGACACCTTC.

This clonotype was seen ten or more times. The chain couples TRBV6-2 or TRBV6-3 to TRBJ1-1, with D hard to call. This CDR3 is 14 amino acids long. Deletions cut 6 bases from V and 5 bases from J, with 16 bases between. Germline V CDR1 and CDR2: MNHEY, SVGEGT. The CDR3 DNA follows: TGTGCCAGCAGCCGCCCCAGTGAGTTGACTGAAGCTTTCTTT. It codes for CASSRPSELTEAFF.

This clonotype was detected many times. The chain joins TRBV7-3 to TRBJ1-1; D is undetermined. Between the trimmed V and J ends, which lost 0 bases and 7 bases, there was a span of 9 bases. Per germline, CDR1 SGHTA and CDR2 FQGTGA. The CDR3 sequence is 13 residues long. The CDR3 spells CASSLTIRGEAFF. CDR3 sequence (DNA): TGTGCCAGCAGCTTAACGATTCGGGGTGAAGCTTTCTTT.

V is TRBV7-9 and J is TRBJ1-2; D possibly corresponds to TRBD1 (6 bases). CDR3 size: 15 residues. The V and J ends lost 5 bases and 4 bases respectively, with 17 bases between them. Looked up from germline, CDR1 is SEHNR and CDR2 is FQNEAQ (reference sequence). CDR3 DNA: TGTGCCAGCAGCCCAGTTTTCGACAGGCTCTATGGCTACACCTTC. It translates to CASSPVFDRLYGYTF.

This chain links TRBV4-2 with TRBJ1-5; D may be TRBD1 (5 bases). Per the germline V gene, CDR1 is LGHNA and CDR2 is YNFKEQ. V lost 0 bases to trimming and J lost 5 bases, with 8 bases between them. This CDR3 has 14 residues. The CDR3 DNA reads TGTGCCAGCAGCCAAGAAGGGGACTATCAGCCCCAGCATTTT. This encodes CASSQEGDYQPQHF.

This clonotype was seen a handful of times. This chain connects TRBV28 to TRBJ2-5; TRBD2 aligns across 8 bases. CDR3 length: 14 residues. V was pared by 6 bases and J by 3 bases, with 6 bases of the junction left unmatched. CDR1 and CDR2 (germline): MDHEN, SYDVKM. The CDR3: CASSPSGGEETQYF. The CDR3 DNA follows: TGTGCCAGCAGCCCTTCCGGGGGGGAAGAGACCCAGTACTTC.

Ten or more counts support this clonotype. The chain recombines TRBV27 with TRBJ2-1, with 7 bases aligning to TRBD2. CDR1 MNHEY and CDR2 SMNVEV come from the germline V gene (reference sequence). V shed 1 base, J shed 1 base, and the junction held 13 bases outside the gene matches. CDR3 size: 19 residues. The CDR3 nucleotides are TGTGCCAGCAGTTTATATTCGCGGGGGAGGATTCAATCCTACAATGAGCAGTTCTTC. This gives the protein CASSLYSRGRIQSYNEQFF.

This rearrangement joins TRBV29-1 to TRBJ1-1, with D unclear. Per the germline V gene, CDR1 is SQVTM and CDR2 is ANQGSEA. Trimming left V 4 bases short and J 4 bases short, with 7 bases between. The CDR3 is 11 amino acids. The CDR3 sequence is CSVATATEAFF. The CDR3 DNA follows: TGCAGCGTTGCGACGGCCACTGAAGCTTTCTTT.

This clonotype was seen a few times. J is TRBJ2-6 and V is TRBV6-5; D uncertain. The germline gives CDR1 MNHEY, CDR2 SVGAGI. Deletions cut 4 bases from V and 0 bases from J, with 19 bases between. The CDR3 sequence is 19 residues long. In nucleotides, the CDR3 is TGTGCCAGCAGTTTTAAGAAAAAAGTCTCCGTCTCTGGGGCCAACGTCCTGACTTTC. It codes for CASSFKKKVSVSGANVLTF.

The chain couples TRBV14 to TRBJ2-3, with a weak D call TRBD2 (6 bases). Germline V gene lookup returns CDR1 SGHDN and CDR2 FVKESK. The germline V and J ends were trimmed by 3 bases and 1 base, with 14 bases remaining between them. The CDR3 totals 16 residues. The CDR3 sequence: CASSQHTGTGTDTQYF. CDR3 DNA: TGTGCCAGCAGCCAGCATACCGGGACTGGCACAGATACGCAGTATTTT.

Worth noting for this clonotype: A read error may explain this, as a much larger clone is one base away. This chain's CDR3 is CPSSPQKRAEAFF. CDR3 in DNA: TGTCCCAGCAGTCCACAAAAGCGAGCTGAAGCTTTCTTT. The rearrangement uses TRBV6-6 and TRBJ1-1; D not certain. This CDR3 contains 13 residues. Germline V lookup: CDR1 MNHNY, CDR2 SVGAGI (reference sequence).

The table lists this clonotype with many counts. The chain couples TRBV28 to TRBJ1-3; D not resolved. Trimming took off 3 bases at V and 0 bases at J, with 6 bases between the two ends. CDR3 length equals 14 residues. The germline V gene has CDR1 MDHEN and CDR2 SYDVKM. The CDR3 coding sequence is TGTGCCAGCAGTTTTCCCCTCTCTGGAAACACCATATATTTT. Its translation is CASSFPLSGNTIYF.

This clonotype showed up many times. This chain joins TRBV9 and TRBJ2-2, with 7 nucleotides matching TRBD1. V dropped 5 bases and J dropped 5; count of bases not matched to a gene: 3. This CDR3 is 13 amino acids long. Germline CDR1 reads SGDLS; CDR2 reads YYNGEE. The CDR3 DNA reads as TGTGCCAGCAGTACACAGGGGACCGGGGAGCTGTTTTTT. Protein sequence: CASSTQGTGELFF.

This clonotype was seen many times. The chain carries TRBV12-3 or TRBV12-4 and TRBJ2-1; D unresolved. Trimming removed 2 bases at V and 6 bases at J, with 11 bases between. The CDR3 has 14 residues. CDR3 DNA sequence: TGTGCCAGCAGTTTAAGGCATACGGGCAATGAGCAGTTCTTC. It specifies CASSLRHTGNEQFF.

This clonotype showed up many times. The CDR3 loop is CSAPDRGYGYTF. Here the CDR3 DNA reads TGCAGTGCTCCTGACAGGGGTTATGGCTACACCTTC. This chain uses TRBV20-1 with TRBJ1-2; 8 bases align to TRBD1. The V gene's germline CDR1 is DFQATT and CDR2 SNEGSKA (reference sequence). V gave up 5 bases and J gave up 5 bases; unmatched junction bases: 4. This CDR3 spans 12 amino acids.

This clonotype came up many times. The chain couples TRBV20-1 to TRBJ1-1; D is ambiguous. Germline values: CDR1 DFQATT, CDR2 SNEGSKA (reference sequence). V was pared by 1 base and J by 11 bases, with 17 bases between. This CDR3 is 13 amino acids long. The CDR3 loop reads CSARVPVGLGAFF. CDR3 bases: TGCAGTGCTAGAGTTCCGGTGGGCCTAGGGGCTTTCTTT.

The gene calls are TRBV4-3 and TRBJ2-2, with D unclear. The germline V gene has CDR1 LGHNA and CDR2 YSLEER. The CDR3 is 13 residues long. V was shortened by 4 bases and J by 0 bases, with 3 bases between the two germline ends. CDR3 protein: CASSPANTGELFF. DNA for the CDR3: TGCGCCAGCAGCCCCGCGAACACCGGGGAGCTGTTTTTT.

The chain employs TRBV20-1 and TRBJ2-3; 8 bases match TRBD1. After removal of 6 bases from V and 0 bases from J, the junction contained 8 bases not matched to a gene. The germline CDR1 and CDR2 sequences are DFQATT and SNEGSKA (reference sequence). The CDR3 consists of 15 residues. The CDR3, as DNA: TGCAGTGCCACCGGACAGGGAAGGAGCACAGATACGCAGTATTTT. Its protein product is CSATGQGRSTDTQYF.

This chain uses TRBV4-3 with TRBJ2-2; D is unclear. The V gene lost 1 base and the J gene lost 4 bases, with 10 bases spanning the gap. Germline V gene sequence: CDR1 LGHNA, CDR2 YSLEER. CDR3 length: 15 amino acids. The CDR3 sequence: CASSQGSRVTGELFF. The CDR3 DNA sequence: TGCGCCAGCAGCCAAGGGTCCCGGGTCACCGGGGAGCTGTTTTTT.

This clonotype was counted ten times or more. The CDR3 loop reads CASALQGYNTEAFF. In DNA, the CDR3 is TGTGCCAGCGCCCTACAGGGGTATAACACTGAAGCTTTCTTT. This chain uses TRBV6-1 with TRBJ1-1, with 7 nucleotides matching TRBD1. The CDR3 loop spans 14 amino acids. Germline CDR1 MNHNS, CDR2 SASEGT. The V and J ends lost 8 bases and 2 bases, in that order; junction bases with no gene match: 8.

This clonotype was counted ten times or more. The chain recombines TRBV10-3 with TRBJ1-2, with 8 bases fitting TRBD1. Germline V gene data show CDR1 as ENHRY and CDR2 as SYGVKD. Trimming removed 7 bases from V and 0 bases from J; junction bases left unmatched: 7. The CDR3 covers 15 residues. The CDR3 DNA follows: TGTGCCATCACCGAGGGACAGGCATCTAACTATGGCTACACCTTC. Protein sequence: CAITEGQASNYGYTF.

This chain links TRBV30 with TRBJ2-3; D gene uncertain. CDR3 length: 14 residues. The germline V and J ends were trimmed by 0 bases and 6 bases, with 13 bases remaining between them. Germline values: CDR1 GTSNPN, CDR2 SVGIG (reference sequence). CDR3 DNA sequence: TGTGCCTGGAGTGTATATTCAGGTCTGGATACGCAGTATTTT. Protein sequence: CAWSVYSGLDTQYF.

J is TRBJ1-1 and V is TRBV28; the D is unclear. Germline values: CDR1 MDHEN, CDR2 SYDVKM. The CDR3 extends over 12 amino acids. Between the trimmed V and J ends, which lost 5 bases and 11 bases, there was a span of 15 bases. DNA for the CDR3: TGTGCCAGCAGTCCACCGGCCGATCGGGCTTTCTTT. Its translation is CASSPPADRAFF. The variable domain in full, with the rest retrieved from reference TRBV28 and TRBJ1-1, is DVKVTQSSRYLVKRTGEKVFLECVQDMDHENMFWYRQDPGLGLRLIYFSYDVKMKEKGDIPEGYSVSREKKERFSLILESASTNQTSMYLCASSPPADRAFFGQGTRLTVV.